This is a list of T cell receptor beta chains from one sample in a study of read filtering for tumor transcriptome and immune sequencing. TCRdb re-called the reads with MiXCR, one entry per CDR3 protein. The sample gives tens of thousands of distinct CDR3 sequences, 14% of which show up once; about two fifths is in the top ten. The source material was a population of CD138-negative cells sorted from bone marrow. Every receptor here comes from a donor at least 40 years old with multiple myeloma. The conserved cysteine and the conserved F or W are not part of the CDR3 here. The order of the fields is CDR3 protein, V gene.

ASSLVGRHSGANVLT | TRBV5-4
SAESGRSYNEQF | TRBV20-1
SARRGATDTQY | TRBV20-1
ASSYGLAETQY | TRBV7-9
ASSPDRGLTEAF | TRBV5-4
SAWGVSSYEQY | TRBV20-1
ASSLTERNNEQF | TRBV12-3/TRBV12-4
ASSDPGRTNTGELF | TRBV25-1
ASSPRGDGATDTQY | TRBV5-1
ASSRVIDGYT | TRBV7-9
ASSWDSYNEQF | TRBV5-1
ASRGQALYEQY | TRBV28
ASTDAYHEQF | TRBV28
ASTRTALNTEAF | TRBV12-3/TRBV12-4
ASSSQARSGNTIY | TRBV27
AWSPLGGKVHEQF | TRBV30
SATPAGGPYEQY | TRBV20-1
ASSSEGTANTEAF | TRBV7-8
ASSLAGGIGADTQY | TRBV7-6
ASSVDPSGRLVVEQF | TRBV9
ASSPYPGTENTEAF | TRBV12-3/TRBV12-4
ASLGQVFNYGYT | TRBV19
ASSLEAGRYNEQF | TRBV7-2
ASSLVGQGMGEAF | TRBV7-2
AISESRAGETQY | TRBV10-3
SARGPPVAGAGHEQF | TRBV20-1
ARGTTDNEQF | TRBV2
ASSPDYNEQF | TRBV5-6
ASSLGGDRAYNEQF | TRBV7-7
ASSSGTSWEQY | TRBV28
ASSPSSGRGETQY | TRBV11-3
ASGRGLQSYGQY | TRBV12-3/TRBV12-4
ASSPGTSGFGQETQY | TRBV6-2/TRBV6-3
ASRKGSRDKQY | TRBV6-5
ASSPGTIKQETQY | TRBV5-1
ASSLVGTGNTQY | TRBV7-8
ASSENRAGANVLT | TRBV2
ASSTTASGRAYEQF | TRBV28
ASSPDRDEQY | TRBV12-3/TRBV12-4
ASSAKWGGNTEAF | TRBV7-2
SARDLRSSNTGELF | TRBV20-1
SARDWRVDNYGYT | TRBV20-1
ASRSYNYGYT | TRBV5-1
ASSGRTANTEAF | TRBV2
ASPKPGAKTEAF | TRBV30
SAPGQTQETQY | TRBV20-1
ASSLMQGLYSNQPQH | TRBV5-1
ASSLAGTGALYEQY | TRBV7-9